Each of the 14 T cell receptor beta chains below was sequenced from the same sample in a study of CD8 T cells in Susac syndrome (dated by TCRdb to the late 2010s). The method behind the library was the immunoSEQ multiplex PCR assay. RNA was extracted using the RNeasy kit, and about 0.45 to 1 ug of the RNA was reverse transcribed with random hexamers. TCRdb reprocessed the public reads (quality trimming at Q25 with fastp, clone calling with MiXCR) and kept in-frame beta chains. Rows with one shared CDR3 protein collapse into an entry with the most common genes and DNA. The sample yields some 150,000 distinct CDR3 sequences; 95% were counted once. The ten biggest clones cover about 0.14% of the sample. Material for sequencing was CD4+ T cells from PBMCs. Source of these receptors: a human donor with Susac syndrome.

V gene TRBV21-1 combines with J gene TRBJ2-5. TRBV21-1 corresponds to a pseudogene. The CDR3 spans 13 residues. CDR3 residues: CASDHDCQETQYF. The CDR3 bases are TGTGCCAGCGACCATGATTGCCAAGAGACCCAGTACTTC.

The chain uses TRBV30 and TRBJ1-5; 7 nucleotides agree with TRBD1. The CDR3 extends over 15 amino acids. Germline loops: CDR1 GTSNPN, CDR2 SVGIG (reference sequence). V shed 2 bases and J 1 base; nucleotides not matched to a gene: 5. The CDR3 sequence: CAWSPGGWSNQPQHF. CDR3 sequence (DNA): TGTGCCTGGAGTCCAGGGGGATGGAGCAATCAGCCCCAGCATTTT. The full variable domain, rest sourced from reference TRBV30 and TRBJ1-5, is SQTIHQWPATLVQPVGSPLSLECTVEGTSNPNLYWYRQAAGRGLQLLFYSVGIGQISSEVPQNLSASRPQDRQFILSSKKLLLSDSGFYLCAWSPGGWSNQPQHFGDGTRLSIL.

The chain has TRBV30 and TRBJ1-1; D may be TRBD1 (5 bases). Between the trimmed V and J ends, which lost 5 bases and 0 bases, there was a span of 7 bases. This CDR3 has 12 residues. Per germline, CDR1 GTSNPN and CDR2 SVGIG (reference sequence). CDR3 protein: CAWGRVNTEAFF. The CDR3 bases are TGTGCCTGGGGCAGGGTGAACACTGAAGCTTTCTTT.

This clonotype was recorded once. This chain joins TRBV20-1 and TRBJ2-1; TRBD2 aligns across 13 bases. CDR1 is DFQATT and CDR2 is SNEGSKA in the germline V gene (reference sequence). The CDR3 extends over 15 amino acids. V shed 5 bases, J shed 5 bases, and the junction held 6 bases outside the gene matches. The CDR3 loop reads CSACGLAGAHNEQFF. The CDR3, as DNA: TGCAGTGCTTGTGGACTAGCGGGAGCCCACAATGAGCAGTTCTTC.

The V gene is TRBV20-1, the J gene TRBJ1-1; D gene uncertain. Germline CDR1 DFQATT, CDR2 SNEGSKA (reference sequence). The CDR3 covers 13 residues. The V end was cut by 2 bases, the J end by 4 bases, with 11 bases between. CDR3: CSARSLGVTEAFF. The CDR3, as DNA: TGCAGTGCTAGAAGTCTGGGCGTCACTGAAGCTTTCTTT.

The sample holds one count of this clonotype. V and J are TRBV5-4 and TRBJ2-4; 7 bases map to TRBD2. The CDR3 has 13 amino acids. Germline V gives CDR1 SGHNT, CDR2 YYREEE (reference sequence). V trimming: 1 base; J trimming: 8 bases; junction bases outside the gene matches: 3. The CDR3, as DNA: TGTGCCAGCAGCTTGTTTGGGGGGGACATTCAGTACTTC. Protein sequence: CASSLFGGDIQYF.

This CDR3 reads CAWSVRPRGEAFF. CDR3 bases: TGTGCCTGGAGTGTACGACCGAGGGGTGAAGCTTTCTTT. The V gene is TRBV30, the J gene TRBJ1-1; tentatively, D is TRBD1 (5 bases). V lost 0 bases and J 7 bases, leaving 12 bases between the germline ends. The CDR3 totals 13 residues. Germline V gene lookup returns CDR1 GTSNPN and CDR2 SVGIG (reference sequence).

Worth noting for this clonotype: The junction departs from germline at one end; a sequencing error may be responsible. V is TRBV20-1 and J is TRBJ2-2, with a possible D match to TRBD2 (5 bases). This CDR3 comprises 14 residues. Germline V gives CDR1 DFQATT, CDR2 SNEGSKA (reference sequence). The CDR3 region has the DNA TGCAGTGCTAAAGCTAGAGAAATCACCGGGAAGCTGTTTTTT. Residues: CSAKAREITGKLFF.

The chain links TRBV7-2 to TRBJ2-1; 7 nucleotides agree with TRBD2. Germline CDR1 SGHTA, CDR2 FQGNSA. Trimming at V came to 1 base and at J to 8 bases, leaving 2 bases not matched to a gene. The CDR3 is 13 residues long. CDR3 loop: CASSLDGGYEQFF. In nucleotides, the CDR3 is TGTGCCAGCAGCTTAGACGGGGGGTATGAGCAGTTCTTC.

The genes are TRBV20-1 and TRBJ1-2, with TRBD1 matching 8 bases. The germline V gene encodes CDR1 DFQATT and CDR2 SNEGSKA (reference sequence). J was trimmed by 2 bases and V by 3 bases; bases with no gene match: 5. CDR3 length: 14 amino acids. CDR3 loop: CSASLQGANYGYTF. The DNA for the CDR3 is TGCAGTGCTAGCCTCCAGGGGGCCAACTATGGCTACACCTTC.

The chain uses TRBV19 and TRBJ2-5; 9 bases align to TRBD1. V lost 6 bases, J lost 4 bases, and 3 bases stayed unmatched. This CDR3 spans 13 amino acids. Germline CDR1 LNHDA, CDR2 SQIVND (reference sequence). The CDR3 DNA is TGTGCCAGTAGAAGACAGGGGGGAGAGACCCAGTACTTC. Protein: CASRRQGGETQYF.

The DNA for the CDR3 is TGTGCCAGTAGTGTGAGGGTCTCAGCCGTCTATCAGCCCCAGCATTTT. It is translated as CASSVRVSAVYQPQHF. The V and J genes are TRBV19 and TRBJ1-5, with D hard to call. Germline V gives CDR1 LNHDA, CDR2 SQIVND (reference sequence). CDR3 length: 16 amino acids. The V end lost 5 bases, the J end lost 5 bases, and 19 bases lay between the germline ends.

This rearrangement joins TRBV29-1 to TRBJ2-1; D uncertain. The CDR3 covers 14 residues. Trimming left V 6 bases short and J 4 bases short, with 16 bases between. Germline lookup yields CDR1 SQVTM and CDR2 ANQGSEA. The CDR3 sequence: CSVPGGARYNEQFF. As DNA, the CDR3 is TGCAGCGTCCCGGGCGGAGCGCGGTACAATGAGCAGTTCTTC.

The J gene is TRBJ1-2, the V gene TRBV18; D is ambiguous. Trimming cost V 3 bases and J 3 bases, with 14 bases left between them. The CDR3 totals 15 residues. Per the germline V gene, CDR1 is KGHSH and CDR2 is LQKENI. The CDR3 sequence is CASSPEVRRDYGYTF. The CDR3 DNA reads as TGTGCCAGCTCACCTGAGGTGAGAAGGGACTATGGCTACACCTTC.